The present T cell receptor (beta chain) was sequenced within a study of cytomegalovirus exposure and HLA in healthy donors (dated by TCRdb to the late 2010s). Context from the whole study: According to an earlier analysis of 450 to 650 of the donors, roughly 180 million T cells yielded 95 million to 140 million unique TCR beta sequences and about 280 Gb of sequence data. An early release that covered about 600 HLA-typed donors contained around 330 gigabases of sequencing data and about 84 million unique TCR sequences. Among the roughly 400 genotyped donors, 81% belonged to the genetic ancestry cluster associated with self-reported Caucasian donors. The study aimed to test whether signatures of past pathogen exposure could be identified by cataloging public T cell receptors. The study used immunosequencing to profile the T cell repertoires of 666 subjects and linked those repertoires to cytomegalovirus serostatus. A separate validation cohort of 90 to 150 different subjects was used in addition to the roughly 670-subject first cohort. High-throughput TCR immunosequencing, statistical association of individual TCRs with disease status, and machine learning were combined to predict cytomegalovirus infection status. A later analysis re-analyzed previously published TCR beta repertoires from hundreds of donors and added high-resolution HLA genotyping to study TCR occurrence patterns. Rather than drawing on any new phenotypic data, the later analysis identified candidate immune exposures from TCR beta sequences and the way those sequences occurred across donors. To decide whether each TCR beta V gene segment behaved as functional or pseudogenic, an earlier analysis of some 600 of the donors relied on high-throughput TCR beta sequencing. Donor age, sex, ethnicity and CMV serostatus were collected together with the repertoire data. A later genetic analysis used genome-wide SNP genotypes for about 60% of the 666 donors, treating that subset as a discovery cohort. All discovery cohort repertoires had been generated using a single sequencing platform. HLA typing covered class I and class II loci at four-digit resolution. Typing coverage varied by locus: about 620-640 donors for A, B, C, DRB1 and DQB1; roughly 510 for DQA1; 600 to 610 for DPA1; roughly 450 for DPB1. Roughly five DR-DQ haplotypes were handled as single units for association and clustering, since linkage in the cohort was strong. Across approximately 400 genotyped donors of the cohort, an average of about 240,000 unique TCR beta nucleotide sequences per donor were sequenced, and 15% to 20% of those sequences were non-productive.

Relative to germline, V is 2 bases shorter and J is 6 bases shorter, with 11 bases between their ends. CDR1 SGHRS and CDR2 YFSETQ were looked up in the germline V gene. From cysteine to phenylalanine, the CDR3 is 14 amino acids long. Solely the CDR3 DNA is kept, with 42 bases framed from the first base. The method was the immunoSEQ multiplex PCR assay. A mixture of 60 forward primers for TCR Vbeta segments and 13 reverse primers for TCR Jbeta segments was used in the multiplex PCR. A multiplex PCR assay on genomic DNA amplified the CDR3 region of rearranged TCR beta genes. Amplified TCR beta libraries were sequenced as 87-base-pair reads on the Illumina HiSeq System. Under the source paper's analysis protocol: Across the 600 to 700 repertoires, a later analysis counted 78 million or so unique TCR beta chains, 9 million to 14 million of which were shared by at least two donors. Raw reads were error-corrected and collapsed into unique sequences by a nearest-neighbor algorithm in which closely related sequences were merged to remove PCR and sequencing errors. CDR3 sequences were aligned to IMGT reference sequences to assign V, D and J gene segments. For a sequence to be retained, a match of at least six nucleotides to both a V gene segment and a J gene segment was required. Rearrangements were classified as productive when the CDR3 lacked stop codons and remained in frame with V and J, and all other rearrangements were classified as non-productive. CDR3 was defined by IMGT convention, running from the second conserved V-encoded cysteine to the conserved J-encoded phenylalanine. The earlier analysis of a few hundred of the donors excluded sequences that lacked an unambiguous match to a single V gene segment. An earlier analysis of a few hundred of the donors classified V segments as functional when productive rearrangements were above 56.7% and as segregating when the standard deviation between donors was above 5%. A statistical classification framework was built to diagnose cytomegalovirus status from the catalog of TCR beta chain sequences. V and J gene assignment, in a later analysis, came from comparing TCR nucleotide sequences with IMGT/GENE-DB human TR gene sequences. Using the TCRdist pipeline, a later analysis assigned CDR3 sequences along with most-parsimonious VDJ recombination scenarios. In a later analysis, each TCR beta chain was defined by its CDR3 amino acid sequence together with its V-gene family, and reads lacking a unique V-gene family were excluded. In a later analysis, approximately 640 highly shared, low-generation-probability nucleotide sequences were removed to address suspected cross-contamination and a sequencing artifact. In a later analysis, a clonal expansion index for each public chain was calculated from normalized within-repertoire ranks of inferred template counts. A later analysis computed generation probabilities with a VDJ recombination model fitted to out-of-frame rearrangements, and checked the results against IGoR. In a later analysis, TCR-TCR, TCR-HLA and TCR-CMV co-occurrence was scored with hypergeometric tests, and a repertoire-size bias correction was applied to TCR pairs. To estimate false discovery rates, a later analysis permuted the HLA or CMV assignments 20 times. In a later analysis, co-occurring TCRs were grouped using DBSCAN, with TCRdist sequence similarity added in when clustering inside HLA-allele-positive subsets. Repertoires with fewer than 30,000 or more than 120,000 public chains were left out of co-occurrence clustering, as were about five repertoires with anomalous nucleotide sharing. TCRdb stores this immuneACCESS table with in-frame sequences only. Part of the clones is absent; in the studies checked, under half of the shortfall reflects unresolved V genes, and no reason is known for the rest. D and trimming were read from the DNA, whereas the V and J calls and clone size are those reported in that table. The sample records about 130,000 clones, about 80% of which are singletons. The ten largest make up 1% of the sample.

General conclusions and limits of the study: A further reported finding was that TCR beta sequences accurately predicted the HLA-A and HLA-B alleles for most subjects in the first cohort. At a false discovery rate of 0.05, a later analysis linked under 20,000 TCR beta sequences to specific HLA alleles. In a later analysis, several top co-occurrence clusters were reported to appear linked to parvovirus B19, influenza, CMV and Epstein-Barr virus. Linkage disequilibrium might explain the correlated functional status among segregating V segments, but an unknown experimental factor could not be excluded. When HLA alleles, especially DR and DQ, strongly co-occurred, TCR associations were difficult to assign to individual alleles. In a later genetic analysis, fewer N-insertions in productive TCRs were reported among donors in an Asian-associated ancestry cluster than the roughly 640-donor mean. In this cohort, only TCR beta chains were sequenced, and detectable features were limited by the absence of alpha or paired-chain data. While some public TCRs were present in many individuals, most TCR sequences turned up only very rarely across donors. Most CMV-associated TCR beta chains appeared to be HLA-restricted in a later analysis, and the HLA associations seemed to be driven largely by CMV exposure. Some IMGT-functional V segments, including TRBV6-2 and TRBV6-3, could not be told apart with the 87-base-pair reads, so those segments were excluded. The only immune exposure information available for the cohort was CMV serostatus. The earlier analysis of approximately 560 of the donors excluded about 16 rarely observed V segments, including chromosome 9 orphons, because counts were too low. Because HLA typing was missing for some donors at each locus, association tests included only the typed subset. In a later analysis, HLA-associated TCR beta chains showed more clonal expansion and lower generation probabilities than non-associated chains that were equally common. The study listed approximately 160 TCR beta chains as associated with cytomegalovirus. V-gene and J-gene trimming of TCR beta chains was associated with a missense DCLRE1C variant in a later genetic analysis, and the association was replicated in an independent cohort. Sequencing depth was assumed to be roughly uniform across donors in the presence/absence analyses, though that assumption may not hold. It was suggested by the authors that the approach could potentially be generalized to other disease states and immunological phenotypes. The sequencing pipeline was judged likely to have produced a cluster of highly shared sequence variants as a technical artifact. In both the original and validation cohorts, the classifier was reported to diagnose cytomegalovirus status with high specificity and sensitivity. An earlier analysis of 587 of the donors showed that most TCR beta V segments appeared in productive rearrangements either about 90% or about 30% of the time, which broadly matched IMGT annotations. In vitro tests confirmed that a few of the cytomegalovirus-associated TCR beta chains recognize cytomegalovirus antigens. According to a later analysis, TCR association rates differed among HLA loci, with DRB1 alleles showing the most associated TCRs and HLA-C alleles showing the fewest.

Remarks on this clone: Its binding antigen is unknown. Per-nucleotide qualities are absent, and no much larger clonotype sits a single base away.

The cohort comprised fewer than 700 healthy bone marrow donors. At the time of sampling, every cohort member was nominally healthy, though immune exposures that went unrecorded were likely present. The donor tested CMV seronegative, placing the donor among the 300 to 400 seronegative members of the cohort. A peripheral blood sample was collected from each donor, and TCR beta sequencing was performed on peripheral blood mononuclear cells. The Qiagen DNeasy Blood Extraction Kit was used to extract genomic DNA from the blood cell samples. The sample was PBMCs. The chain is made from TRBV5-1 and TRBJ2-2; the best D guess is TRBD1, with 5 bases matching. The receptor was isolated from a middle-aged man in good health and CMV-seronegative. The bases read TGCGCCAGCAGCTTAGGGGAAGGTGCCGGGGAGCTGTTTTTT. Translation gives CASSLGEGAGELFF.